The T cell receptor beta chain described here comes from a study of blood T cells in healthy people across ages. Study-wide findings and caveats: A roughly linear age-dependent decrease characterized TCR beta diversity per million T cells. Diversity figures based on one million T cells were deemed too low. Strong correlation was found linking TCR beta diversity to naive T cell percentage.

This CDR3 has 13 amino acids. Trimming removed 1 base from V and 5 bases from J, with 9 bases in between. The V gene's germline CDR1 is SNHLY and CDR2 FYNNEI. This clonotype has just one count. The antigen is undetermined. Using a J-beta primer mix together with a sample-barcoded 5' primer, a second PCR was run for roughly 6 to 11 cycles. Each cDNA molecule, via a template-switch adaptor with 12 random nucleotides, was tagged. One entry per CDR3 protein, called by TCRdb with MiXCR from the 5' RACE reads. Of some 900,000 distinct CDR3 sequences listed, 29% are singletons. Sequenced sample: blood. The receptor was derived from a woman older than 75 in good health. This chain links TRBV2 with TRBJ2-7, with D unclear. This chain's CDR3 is CASSEGMGNEQYF. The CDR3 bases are TGTGCCAGCAGTGAAGGTATGGGAAACGAGCAGTACTTC.